These 9 T cell receptor beta chains were all obtained from the same sample, sequenced in a study of shared clonotypes between healthy human individuals. The repertoire was sequenced with immunoSEQ multiplex PCR; TCRdb's copy has only in-frame clones and lacks some. This table holds under 1,900,000 clones, around 98.5% found once. The sample consisted of naive CD4+ T cells sorted from blood. The subset denotes: CD45RA+ positively selected. All receptors come from a man aged 25 to 40 in good health.

This chain joins TRBV25-1 and TRBJ1-2; 7 nucleotides line up with TRBD1. There are 15 residues in the CDR3. The germline gives CDR1 MGHDK, CDR2 SYGVNS. V lost 4 bases and J lost 4; bases outside the gene matches: 9. CDR3 bases: TGTGCCAGCAGTGTAGGGACAGCGAATATCTATGGCTACACCTTC. Amino acids: CASSVGTANIYGYTF.

This rearrangement joins TRBV5-4 to TRBJ2-5, with D perhaps being TRBD1 or TRBD2 (5 bases each). V lost 3 bases to trimming and J lost 5 bases, with 11 bases between them. CDR3 length: 13 residues. CDR1 SGHNT and CDR2 YYREEE come from the germline V gene (reference sequence). The DNA for the CDR3 is TGTGCCAGCAGCTCGGGCTGGGGGGAGACCCAGTACTTC. Residues: CASSSGWGETQYF.

The rearrangement links TRBV5-1 to TRBJ2-1; 10 bases agree with TRBD2. Germline CDR1 SGHRS, CDR2 YFSETQ. CDR3 length: 17 amino acids. The junction had 4 bases not matched to a gene; V was cut back by 0 bases and J by 1 base. The CDR3 DNA is TGCGCCAGCAGCTTGGTTGTAGCGGGAGGATCCTACAATGAGCAGTTCTTC. Its protein is CASSLVVAGGSYNEQFF.

This chain links TRBV5-1 with TRBJ1-1; 7 positions match TRBD1. The CDR3 contains 16 residues. J gave up 3 bases and V 4 bases, and 12 bases lay outside the gene matches. CDR1 is SGHRS and CDR2 is YFSETQ in the germline V gene. DNA for the CDR3: TGCGCCAGCAGCCCTCAGACAGGGTCTAAGTACACTGAAGCTTTCTTT. Its protein product is CASSPQTGSKYTEAFF.

The V and J genes are TRBV2 and TRBJ1-5; D not certain. The germline V gene encodes CDR1 SNHLY and CDR2 FYNNEI. V lost 5 bases and J 3 bases, leaving 5 bases between the germline ends. This CDR3 contains 12 residues. For the CDR3, the DNA is TGTGCCAGCAGTTTGCACAATCAGCCCCAGCATTTT. It specifies CASSLHNQPQHF.

A word on this clone: Distinct nucleotide sequences in the sample also encode this CDR3. CDR3 region: CASSLVLADSSYEQYF. The DNA of the CDR3 is TGCGCCAGCAGCTTGGTTTTAGCGGACTCCTCCTACGAGCAGTACTTC. V is TRBV5-1 and J is TRBJ2-7, with D possibly TRBD2 on 6 matching bases. The germline V and J ends were trimmed by 0 bases and 0 bases, with 13 bases remaining between them. The CDR3 is 16 amino acids. Germline CDR1 and CDR2: SGHRS and YFSETQ.

The gene calls are TRBV9 and TRBJ1-5; no clear D. Germline CDR1 reads SGDLS; CDR2 reads YYNGEE. Between the trimmed V and J ends, which lost 3 bases and 9 bases, there was a span of 13 bases. This CDR3 has 13 amino acids. DNA of the CDR3: TGTGCCAGCAGCGCAGGAGTTATGGGGCCCCAGCATTTT. This encodes CASSAGVMGPQHF.

The V and J genes are TRBV2 and TRBJ2-7; TRBD1 agrees at 9 bases. Germline V gene sequence: CDR1 SNHLY, CDR2 FYNNEI. This CDR3 comprises 14 residues. The ends lost 3 bases at V and 4 bases at J; junction bases unmatched: 4. DNA for the CDR3: TGTGCCAGCAGTGAGGGGACAGGGCGATACGAGCAGTACTTC. Translation gives CASSEGTGRYEQYF. Together with reference TRBV2 and TRBJ2-7, the CDR3 gives the full variable domain: EPEVTQTPSHQVTQMGQEVILRCVPISNHLYFYWYRQILGQKVEFLVSFYNNEISEKSEIFDDQFSVERPDGSNFTLKIRSTKLEDSAMYFCASSEGTGRYEQYFGPGTRLTVT.

In the case of this clone: Other DNA sequences from this sample encode an identical CDR3 as well. The chain recombines TRBV10-1 with TRBJ2-2; D call uncertain. V dropped 2 bases and J dropped 4 bases, with 2 bases sitting between them. The CDR3 is 12 amino acids. Germline V gene lookup returns CDR1 WNHNN and CDR2 SYGVQD (reference sequence). This chain's CDR3 is CASSEGTGELFF. The CDR3 nucleotides read TGCGCCAGCAGTGAGGGCACCGGGGAGCTGTTTTTT.